Included here is one TCR beta chain sequence, with context. Antigen unknown. This sample is drawn from a study of cytomegalovirus exposure and HLA in healthy donors. Study overall: Previous work identified 95 million to 120 million unique TCR beta sequences from around 200 million T cells. General study points: A reported reduction in N-insertions relative to the roughly 700-donor mean was seen in an Asian-associated ancestry cluster in a later analysis.

This CDR3 contains 11 residues. Germline-derived CDR1 and CDR2 are DFQATT and SNEGSKA (reference sequence). V gave up 6 bases and J gave up 8 bases, with 11 bases separating them. PCR involved 60 Vbeta and 13 Jbeta primers. Sequencing used immunoSEQ multiplex PCR; TCRdb keeps in-frame clones, though not all of them. The repertoire consists of roughly 140,000 clones, with roughly 80% occurring once and the leading ten covering roughly 6.7%. Sequences were obtained from PBMCs. The source is a woman aged 40 to 50 in good health and CMV-seropositive. The chain combines TRBV20-1 with TRBJ2-1, with TRBD1 as a possible D gene (6 bases). As DNA, the CDR3 is TGCAGTGCCACAGGGTTCGATGAGCAGTTCTTC. Amino acids: CSATGFDEQFF.